These 15 T cell receptor beta chains came from one sample sequenced in a study of T cells in Graves' hyperthyroidism and ophthalmopathy. The source material, RNA transcripts, was used to amplify TCR beta CDR3 regions. A first-round RT-PCR of the TCR CDR3 used the HTBI primer set. TCRdb passed the multiplex PCR reads through MiXCR, listing each CDR3 protein once. Here the sample spans under 400,000 distinct CDR3 sequences, approximately 25% being singletons. The specimen was blood. Source of these receptors: a man between 45 and 60 years old with Graves' hyperthyroidism.

There are a few counts of this clonotype. V and J are TRBV7-3 and TRBJ2-2; 8 bases map to TRBD1. V trimming: 4 bases; J trimming: 5 bases; junction bases outside the gene matches: 6. This CDR3 comprises 15 residues. Germline V lookup: CDR1 SGHTA, CDR2 FQGTGA. This chain's CDR3 is CASSSRTGRTGELFF. The DNA of the CDR3 is TGTGCCAGCAGCTCCCGGACAGGGAGGACCGGGGAGCTGTTTTTT.

As concerns this clonotype: This may be a read error: a much more frequent sequence differs by one nucleotide. The chain recombines TRBV2 with TRBJ2-5; D is possibly TRBD1 (6 bases). Germline loops: CDR1 SNHLY, CDR2 FYNNEI. This CDR3 has 15 amino acids. Here the CDR3 DNA reads TGTGCCAGCAGCGTAACACAGGGTTTCGGAGAGGCCCAGTACTTC. Amino acids: CASSVTQGFGEAQYF.

This clonotype was detected ten times or more. The chain has TRBV3-1 and TRBJ2-7; the D gene is possibly TRBD1 (6 bases). Germline V CDR1 and CDR2: LGHDT, YNNKEL (reference sequence). The CDR3 consists of 13 residues. Trimming removed 1 base at V and 5 bases at J, with 9 bases between. CDR3 loop: CASSQVTGNEQYF. CDR3 in DNA: TGTGCCAGCAGCCAAGTTACAGGGAACGAGCAGTACTTC.

This clonotype occurred many times. This CDR3 reads CASRTGRTDTQYF. In DNA, the CDR3 is TGTGCCAGCCGGACAGGGAGGACAGATACGCAGTATTTT. The gene calls are TRBV12-3 or TRBV12-4 and TRBJ2-3, with 8 bases fitting TRBD1. CDR3 size: 13 residues. Germline trimming cut 8 bases from V and 3 bases from J; bases unmatched to any gene: 4.

The chain uses TRBV6-1 and TRBJ2-7; 7 nucleotides align to TRBD2. J was trimmed by 6 bases and V by 7 bases; bases with no gene match: 9. The germline gives CDR1 MNHNS, CDR2 SASEGT. This CDR3 contains 13 residues. The chain's CDR3 is CASINSGKGEQYF. CDR3 coding DNA: TGTGCCAGCATAAACAGCGGGAAGGGCGAGCAGTACTTC.

As to this clonotype: One junction end disagrees with the germline gene, perhaps due to a read error. This chain connects TRBV24-1 to TRBJ2-3, with a weak D call TRBD2 (5 bases). Per the germline V gene, CDR1 is KGHDR and CDR2 is SFDVKD. This CDR3 is built from 14 residues. This CDR3 reads CAASDSKLADTQYF. The CDR3 nucleotides are TGTGCCGCCAGTGATTCCAAACTAGCAGATACGCAGTATTTT.

This clonotype was counted between two and nine times. The chain links TRBV6-1 to TRBJ2-7, with TRBD2 matching over 9 bases. The V gene's germline CDR1 is MNHNS and CDR2 SASEGT. With 7 bases clipped from V and 3 bases from J, the junction kept 4 bases outside the gene matches. The CDR3 totals 13 residues. In nucleotides, the CDR3 is TGTGCCAGCATGGCTAGCGGGAACTACGAGCAGTACTTC. Encoded protein: CASMASGNYEQYF.

This clonotype occurred many times. J is TRBJ2-1 and V is TRBV9; TRBD2 agrees at 8 bases. The CDR3 consists of 15 residues. Looked up from germline, CDR1 is SGDLS and CDR2 is YYNGEE. The J segment lost 5 bases and the V segment lost 4 bases, leaving 8 bases of the junction unmatched. For the CDR3, the DNA is TGTGCCAGCAGCTACGACGGGACTAGAAACAATGAGCAGTTCTTC. Protein sequence: CASSYDGTRNNEQFF.

The gene calls are TRBV19 and TRBJ2-6, with TRBD1 as a possible D gene (6 bases). The CDR3 runs to 17 residues. Germline CDR1 is LNHDA and CDR2 is SQIVND (reference sequence). Trimming removed 7 bases from V and 0 bases from J, with 16 bases in between. CDR3 in amino acids: CASTQPQGNSGANVLTF. For the CDR3, the DNA is TGTGCCAGTACCCAACCGCAGGGGAACTCTGGGGCCAACGTCCTGACTTTC.

This clonotype was found many times. This chain joins TRBV2 and TRBJ2-3; TRBD2 agrees at 7 bases. There are 16 residues in the CDR3. J lost 2 bases, V lost 6 bases, and 11 bases had no gene match. Per the germline V gene, CDR1 is SNHLY and CDR2 is FYNNEI. CDR3 DNA: TGTGCCAGCAGGGGTCAGACTAGCCCGTACACAGATACGCAGTATTTT. Its protein is CASRGQTSPYTDTQYF.

The chain links TRBV7-4 to TRBJ1-5; no reliable D call. Deletions cut 5 bases from V and 4 bases from J, with 15 bases between. Germline values: CDR1 SGHVT, CDR2 SQSDAQ. This CDR3 has 15 residues. The CDR3 DNA reads as TGTGCCAGCAGCCAAAAGAGTGGTGGAAATCAGCCCCAGCATTTT. It translates to CASSQKSGGNQPQHF.

This clonotype was counted ten times or more. The gene calls are TRBV12-3 or TRBV12-4 and TRBJ1-1, with D hard to call. The CDR3 is 12 amino acids. V was clipped by 6 bases and J by 6 bases, with 11 bases between them. The CDR3 sequence: CASRSLNPEAFF. CDR3 in DNA: TGTGCCAGCAGATCCCTTAATCCTGAAGCTTTCTTT.

The chain employs TRBV20-1 and TRBJ2-3, with 8 bases lining up with TRBD2. J was trimmed by 5 bases and V by 6 bases; bases with no gene match: 10. The length of the CDR3 is 14 residues. The V gene's germline CDR1 is DFQATT and CDR2 SNEGSKA (reference sequence). CDR3 DNA: TGCAGTGCAGTAGATAGCGGGAAGTTAGATACGCAGTATTTT. The encoded protein is CSAVDSGKLDTQYF.

The gene calls are TRBV6-6 and TRBJ2-7; 11 bases line up with TRBD2. Germline V gene sequence: CDR1 MNHNY, CDR2 SVGAGI (reference sequence). CDR3 length: 15 residues. V shed 0 bases and J 4 bases; nucleotides not matched to a gene: 2. In DNA, the CDR3 is TGTGCCAGCAGTTACTCGACTAGCGGGGAGTACGAGCAGTACTTC. Translated: CASSYSTSGEYEQYF.

This chain links TRBV4-1 with TRBJ2-7; no clear D. The ends were cut back, 0 bases at V and 1 base at J, with 10 bases in the middle. There are 15 residues in the CDR3. CDR1 and CDR2 (germline): MGHRA, YSYEKL. The CDR3 sequence: CASSQENRLSYEQYF. CDR3 in DNA: TGCGCCAGCAGCCAAGAAAACAGACTTTCCTACGAGCAGTACTTC.